Listed here are 6 T cell receptor beta chains from one sample, sequenced in a study of blood T cell repertoires in COVID-19. This table comes from immunoSEQ multiplex PCR, and its TCRdb copy is limited to in-frame clones, with some not included. Of under 250,000 clones in the sample, about 89% are singletons; the top ten hold roughly 1.6%. The sample comprised peripheral blood. The receptors shown here come from a woman aged 60-75 years who had recovered from COVID-19.

The rearrangement joins TRBV9 to TRBJ1-6; D may be TRBD1 (6 bases). The V gene's germline CDR1 is SGDLS and CDR2 YYNGEE. V lost 3 bases and J 8 bases, leaving 24 bases between the germline ends. The CDR3 extends over 18 amino acids. CDR3 region: CASSANADQGTQHSPLHF. The CDR3 bases are TGTGCCAGCAGCGCCAATGCAGATCAGGGGACCCAACATTCACCCCTCCACTTT.

The rearrangement links TRBV5-1 to TRBJ1-1; 12 bases are shared with TRBD1. With 4 bases clipped from V and 0 bases from J, the junction kept 13 bases outside the gene matches. Germline CDR1 reads SGHRS; CDR2 reads YFSETQ. CDR3 length: 19 residues. The CDR3 is CASSPISGGQGALNTEAFF. The DNA of the CDR3 is TGCGCCAGCAGCCCTATCTCGGGGGGACAGGGGGCTTTGAACACTGAAGCTTTCTTT.

This sequence joins TRBV29-1 and TRBJ2-1; 9 nucleotides agree with TRBD2. The germline gives CDR1 SQVTM, CDR2 ANQGSEA. V was clipped by 5 bases and J by 9 bases; unmatched bases: 8. CDR3 size: 13 residues. The CDR3 sequence: CSVSGLAHGEQFF. CDR3 nucleotides: TGCAGCGTTTCTGGACTAGCGCATGGTGAGCAGTTCTTC.

V is TRBV6-2 or TRBV6-3 and J is TRBJ1-3; D gene uncertain. Germline-derived CDR1 and CDR2 are MNHEY and SVGEGT. The V end lost 2 bases, the J end lost 0 bases, and 8 bases lay between the germline ends. The CDR3 consists of 15 residues. The CDR3 region has the DNA TGTGCCAGCAGTTACCGTCGTGTCTCTGGAAACACCATATATTTT. Translation gives CASSYRRVSGNTIYF.

The chain recombines TRBV6-4 with TRBJ2-5, with 13 bases that match TRBD2. The CDR3 has 18 residues. Looked up from germline, CDR1 is MRHNA and CDR2 is SNTAGT. Trimming at V came to 4 bases and at J to 1 base, leaving 9 bases not matched to a gene. The CDR3 sequence is CASSVGLGLAGAQETQYF. DNA for the CDR3: TGTGCCAGCAGTGTCGGCCTAGGACTAGCGGGGGCCCAAGAGACCCAGTACTTC.

Comment on this clone: Other DNA sequences of this sample code for an identical CDR3. This chain joins TRBV4-1 and TRBJ2-7; TRBD2 matches at 11 bases. The germline CDR1 and CDR2 sequences are MGHRA and YSYEKL. J lost 1 base, V lost 1 base, and 0 bases had no gene match. The CDR3 covers 15 residues. CDR3 nucleotides: TGCGCCAGCAGCCAAGGACTAGCGGGATCCTACGAGCAGTACTTC. It yields the protein CASSQGLAGSYEQYF.